The next 31 T cell receptor beta chains were all read from a single sample in a study of T cells after posttransplantation cyclophosphamide. Produced via immunoSEQ multiplex PCR; TCRdb's table is partial and in-frame only. The profile shows over 1,200 clones, more than 60% of them singletons. Treatment was busulfan-fludarabine conditioning, a marrow graft, and cyclophosphamide on days +3 and +4. This sample comprised CD4+ T cells sorted from PBMCs, obtained after allogeneic stem cell transplant with posttransplant cyclophosphamide. These receptors all come from a male patient aged 50 to 60 who received an allogeneic stem cell transplant from an unrelated donor, was CMV-positive, and had acute GVHD only. Certain T cells may be donor cells from the graft.

The J gene is TRBJ1-4, the V gene TRBV28, with TRBD1 identical over 11 bases. Per the germline V gene, CDR1 is MDHEN and CDR2 is SYDVKM. The CDR3 is 15 amino acids. V lost 5 bases and J lost 8; bases outside the gene matches: 7. DNA of the CDR3: TGTGCCAGCAGTCAGGCGGGACAGGGGGAAGAAAAACTGTTTTTT. This gives the protein CASSQAGQGEEKLFF.

The chain employs TRBV28 and TRBJ2-1; a possible D gene is TRBD2 (6 bases). V was pared by 8 bases and J by 0 bases, with 14 bases between. Germline CDR1 reads MDHEN; CDR2 reads SYDVKM. The CDR3 spans 15 residues. The CDR3 region is CASLTSGLSYNEQFF. In DNA, the CDR3 is TGTGCCAGCCTCACCAGCGGGCTCTCCTACAATGAGCAGTTCTTC.

A note on this clone: One junction end does not reproduce the germline sequence, and a read error may be involved. The V gene is TRBV7-7, the J gene TRBJ1-1, with D hard to call. CDR3 length equals 14 residues. Germline CDR1 is SSHAT and CDR2 is FNYEAQ (reference sequence). Here the CDR3 reads CASSTAPGSTEAFF. Written as DNA, the CDR3 is TGTGCTAGCAGCACCGCCCCGGGGAGCACTGAAGCTTTCTTT.

The J gene is TRBJ2-7, the V gene TRBV28; possibly TRBD2 for D (6 bases). The V and J ends lost 5 bases and 5 bases respectively, with 16 bases between them. The CDR3 runs 14 residues. Germline V CDR1 and CDR2: MDHEN, SYDVKM. The chain's CDR3 is CASSPGGALDEQYF. The CDR3 bases are TGTGCCAGCAGTCCAGGCGGGGCTCTCGACGAGCAGTACTTC.

The CDR3 loop reads CASSDQGGVNEQFF. The CDR3 DNA is TGTGCCAGCTCAGACCAAGGAGGGGTCAATGAGCAGTTCTTC. The chain joins TRBV18 to TRBJ2-1, with TRBD2 as a possible D gene (6 bases). Per the germline V gene, CDR1 is KGHSH and CDR2 is LQKENI. Trimming removed 5 bases at V and 6 bases at J, with 14 bases between. This CDR3 region has 14 residues. Filled out from reference TRBV18 and TRBJ2-1, the complete variable domain reads NAGVMQNPRHLVRRRGQEARLRCSPMKGHSHVYWYRQLPEEGLKFMVYLQKENIIDESGMPKERFSAEFPKEGPSILRIQQVVRGDSAAYFCASSDQGGVNEQFFGPGTRLTVL.

The CDR3: CASSQDQRRGRVAFF. CDR3 nucleotide sequence: TGTGCCAGCAGCCAAGATCAGCGGAGGGGGCGAGTAGCTTTCTTT. The chain has TRBV14 and TRBJ1-1; the match to TRBD1 covers 7 bases. V lost 0 bases, J lost 10 bases, and 11 bases stayed unmatched. The germline V gene has CDR1 SGHDN and CDR2 FVKESK. The CDR3 runs 15 residues.

This clone was detected once. The CDR3 nucleotides are TGTGCCAGCAAGGAGGGTGGGTACGACACCGGGGAGCTGTTTTTT. This gives the protein CASKEGGYDTGELFF. The gene calls are TRBV2 and TRBJ2-2; D is perhaps TRBD2 (6 bases). The germline V gene has CDR1 SNHLY and CDR2 FYNNEI. CDR3 length equals 15 residues. Trimming removed 7 bases from V and 3 bases from J, with 15 bases in between.

The chain is built from TRBV7-8 and TRBJ1-6; D gene uncertain. The ends were cut back, 5 bases at V and 10 bases at J, with 15 bases in the middle. This CDR3 is built from 14 residues. The germline V gene encodes CDR1 SGHVS and CDR2 FQNEAQ. The CDR3 region has the DNA TGTGCCAGCAGCGCTACCGGGAGTTTCTCACCCCTCCACTTT. Its protein is CASSATGSFSPLHF.

The V gene is TRBV6-5, the J gene TRBJ2-7; maybe TRBD2 (5 bases). Germline values: CDR1 MNHEY, CDR2 SVGAGI. V lost 5 bases, J lost 5 bases, and 16 bases lay in between. This CDR3 has 14 amino acids. Here the CDR3 DNA reads TGTGCCAGCAGTACCGGACTGAGACTGAACGAGCAGTACTTC. It translates to CASSTGLRLNEQYF.

The CDR3 DNA sequence: TGTGCCAGCAGCCAGGGACTAGCGGAACCCCAAGAGACCCAGTACTTC. Protein: CASSQGLAEPQETQYF. V is TRBV11-1 and J is TRBJ2-5, with 11 bases that match TRBD2. With 5 bases clipped from V and 1 base from J, the junction kept 6 bases outside the gene matches. The CDR3 length is 16 residues. CDR1 is SGHAT and CDR2 is FQDESV in the germline V gene (reference sequence).

The chain uses TRBV28 and TRBJ1-4; the D is unclear. Trimming took off 6 bases at V and 1 base at J, with 12 bases between the two ends. CDR1 is MDHEN, CDR2 SYDVKM, per germline. This CDR3 spans 15 amino acids. The CDR3 here is CASRPQFITNEKLFF. In DNA, the CDR3 is TGTGCCAGCAGACCCCAGTTCATAACTAATGAAAAACTGTTTTTT.

The rearrangement links TRBV7-9 to TRBJ2-7; perhaps TRBD2 as D (6 bases). The germline CDR1 and CDR2 sequences are SEHNR and FQNEAQ (reference sequence). V was clipped by 4 bases and J by 0 bases, with 19 bases between them. CDR3 length equals 17 residues. CDR3 in amino acids: CASSSSSLFGSSYEQYF. The CDR3 DNA reads TGTGCCAGCAGCTCCTCGAGCTTATTCGGGAGCTCCTACGAGCAGTACTTC. Variable domain in full (rest from reference TRBV7-9 and TRBJ2-7): DTGVSQNPRHKITKRGQNVTFRCDPISEHNRLYWYRQTLGQGPEFLTYFQNEAQLEKSRLLSDRFSAERPKGSFSTLEIQRTEQGDSAMYLCASSSSSLFGSSYEQYFGPGTRLTVT.

The chain uses TRBV18 and TRBJ2-5, with a tentative D call TRBD1 (6 bases). Germline lookup yields CDR1 KGHSH and CDR2 LQKENI. The CDR3 sequence is 12 residues long. V gave up 5 bases and J gave up 2 bases, with 6 bases separating them. The CDR3 spells CASSGTQETQYF. CDR3 DNA: TGTGCCAGCTCAGGGACACAAGAGACCCAGTACTTC.

This sequence joins TRBV6-1 and TRBJ2-2; TRBD1 agrees at 8 bases. Germline V CDR1 and CDR2: MNHNS, SASEGT. The V and J ends lost 7 bases and 5 bases, in that order; junction bases with no gene match: 9. The CDR3 totals 15 residues. CDR3 in DNA: TGTGCCAGCACAAATGGACAGGGACTTACCGGGGAGCTGTTTTTT. It codes for CASTNGQGLTGELFF.

This clone appeared once. V gene TRBV7-3 combines with J gene TRBJ2-7; 10 bases map to TRBD1. V lost 2 bases to trimming and J lost 5 bases; unmatched junction nucleotides: 6. This CDR3 contains 15 residues. Germline lookup yields CDR1 SGHTA and CDR2 FQGTGA. This CDR3 is CASSLEGTGVHEQYF. CDR3 nucleotide sequence: TGTGCCAGCAGCTTAGAAGGGACAGGGGTACACGAGCAGTACTTC.

The chain is built from TRBV7-2 and TRBJ2-1; 8 bases fit TRBD1. Per germline, CDR1 SGHTA and CDR2 FQGNSA. The V segment lost 3 bases and the J segment 8 bases; nucleotides outside the gene matches: 9. The CDR3 runs 15 residues. CDR3 sequence: CASSFRQGTHDEQFF. DNA for the CDR3: TGTGCCAGCAGCTTCAGACAGGGGACACACGATGAGCAGTTCTTC.

The rearrangement links TRBV30 to TRBJ2-3, with D tentatively TRBD2 (5 bases). The germline V and J ends were trimmed by 7 bases and 2 bases, with 10 bases remaining between them. Germline-derived CDR1 and CDR2 are GTSNPN and SVGIG (reference sequence). The CDR3 is made up of 12 amino acids. The CDR3 DNA is TGTGCCTCGGGATCGGTCACAGATACGCAGTATTTT. Its translation is CASGSVTDTQYF.

V is TRBV6-4 and J is TRBJ1-1; D not certain. The CDR3 loop spans 13 amino acids. V was pared by 8 bases and J by 0 bases, with 10 bases between. Germline V gene sequence: CDR1 MRHNA, CDR2 SNTAGT. CDR3 region: CASATELNTEAFF. CDR3 nucleotide sequence: TGTGCCAGCGCCACGGAGCTGAACACTGAAGCTTTCTTT.

V and J are TRBV5-4 and TRBJ2-3, with a tentative D call TRBD2 (6 bases). The CDR3 contains 13 residues. The V gene's germline CDR1 is SGHNT and CDR2 YYREEE (reference sequence). V was clipped by 0 bases and J by 11 bases, with 13 bases between them. The chain's CDR3 is CASSLGWEAEQYF. CDR3 in DNA: TGTGCCAGCAGCTTGGGGTGGGAGGCAGAGCAGTATTTT.

This chain uses TRBV28 with TRBJ2-7, with no clear D. The CDR3 consists of 15 residues. Looked up from germline, CDR1 is MDHEN and CDR2 is SYDVKM. V was shortened by 3 bases and J by 0 bases, with 12 bases between the two germline ends. The CDR3, as DNA: TGTGCCAGCAGTTTCCGAGGTATTAGCTCCTACGAGCAGTACTTC. It yields the protein CASSFRGISSYEQYF.

The rearrangement links TRBV4-2 to TRBJ2-5, with 8 bases that match TRBD2. Germline V gene sequence: CDR1 LGHNA, CDR2 YNFKEQ. This CDR3 contains 17 residues. The V gene end was trimmed by 2 bases and the J gene end by 5 bases; junction bases not matched to a gene: 13. The CDR3 sequence: CASSQNQGSGVRETQYF. The CDR3 DNA sequence: TGTGCCAGCAGCCAAAATCAGGGTAGCGGGGTTCGGGAGACCCAGTACTTC.

The CDR3 region is CASSLWFGTGGGDEQFF. CDR3 sequence (DNA): TGTGCCAGCAGCTTGTGGTTCGGGACAGGGGGCGGAGATGAGCAGTTCTTC. This rearrangement joins TRBV5-4 to TRBJ2-1; 12 bases map to TRBD1. Germline V gene sequence: CDR1 SGHNT, CDR2 YYREEE (reference sequence). CDR3 length: 17 amino acids. V gave up 1 base and J gave up 8 bases; unmatched junction bases: 10.

This rearrangement joins TRBV5-1 to TRBJ2-7; 8 positions match TRBD2. CDR1 is SGHRS and CDR2 is YFSETQ in the germline V gene. This CDR3 has 14 residues. Trimming took 3 bases from V and 3 from J; bases not matched to a gene: 5. In nucleotides, the CDR3 is TGCGCCAGCAGCTCGGTACGGGGGGGCTACGAGCAGTACTTC. It codes for CASSSVRGGYEQYF.

Only one count was recorded for this clone. This chain joins TRBV6-5 and TRBJ2-7; 10 bases map to TRBD1. Germline trimming cut 1 base from V and 6 bases from J; bases unmatched to any gene: 3. Germline CDR1 reads MNHEY; CDR2 reads SVGAGI. The CDR3 totals 14 residues. Here the CDR3 reads CASSYWDRGGEQYF. In DNA, the CDR3 is TGTGCCAGCAGTTACTGGGACAGGGGAGGCGAGCAGTACTTC.

The chain recombines TRBV7-2 with TRBJ2-7; D not certain. The CDR3 runs 14 residues. Trimming took 1 base from V and 2 from J, leaving 9 bases between them. CDR1 and CDR2 from the germline V gene are SGHTA and FQGNSA. As DNA, the CDR3 is TGTGCCAGCAGCTTAGGTAGCTCACCCTACGAGCAGTACTTC. The encoded protein is CASSLGSSPYEQYF.

The chain combines TRBV5-6 with TRBJ1-2; D unresolved. The CDR3 covers 14 residues. Germline V gives CDR1 SGHDT, CDR2 YYEEEE. V was shortened by 4 bases and J by 5 bases, with 15 bases between the two germline ends. The CDR3 protein is CASSRSGLRYGYTF. In DNA, the CDR3 is TGTGCCAGCAGCCGATCAGGACTCCGTTATGGCTACACCTTC.

This rearrangement joins TRBV7-9 to TRBJ1-1, with no clear D. Per the germline V gene, CDR1 is SEHNR and CDR2 is FQNEAQ (reference sequence). CDR3 size: 13 residues. V lost 0 bases to trimming and J lost 3 bases, with 5 bases between them. The CDR3 nucleotides read TGTGCCAGCAGCTTAGCGGGCTACACTGAAGCTTTCTTT. Its translation: CASSLAGYTEAFF.

This rearrangement joins TRBV11-3 to TRBJ2-5, with 10 bases matching TRBD2. This CDR3 contains 14 residues. Losses at the gene ends were 5 bases for V and 3 bases for J; bases not matched to a gene: 3. Germline V lookup: CDR1 SGHNT, CDR2 YENEEA. CDR3 DNA: TGTGCCAGCAGCCTCGGACTAGCGGAAGAGACCCAGTACTTC. Translated: CASSLGLAEETQYF. Supplemented by reference TRBV11-3 and TRBJ2-5, the full variable domain reads EAGVVQSPRYKIIEKKQPVAFWCNPISGHNTLYWYLQNLGQGPELLIRYENEEAVDDSQLPKDRFSAERLKGVDSTLKIQPAELGDSAVYLCASSLGLAEETQYFGPGTRLLVL.

This chain connects TRBV28 to TRBJ2-5; D gene uncertain. Germline V gene data show CDR1 as MDHEN and CDR2 as SYDVKM. This CDR3 comprises 19 residues. Deletions cut 3 bases from V and 2 bases from J, with 25 bases between. CDR3 residues: CASSFKVVLLERKQETQYF. The CDR3, as DNA: TGTGCCAGCAGTTTTAAGGTCGTCCTGTTGGAGAGAAAACAAGAGACCCAGTACTTC.

The CDR3 region is CASSLALNQPQHF. As DNA, the CDR3 is TGTGCCAGCAGCTTGGCCCTGAATCAGCCCCAGCATTTT. The rearrangement joins TRBV5-5 to TRBJ1-5; D is ambiguous. Germline V gene data show CDR1 as SGHKS and CDR2 as YYEKEE (reference sequence). V lost 0 bases to trimming and J lost 4 bases, with 5 bases between them. The length of the CDR3 is 13 residues.

The rearrangement uses TRBV5-1 and TRBJ1-2; perhaps TRBD1 as D (6 bases). The CDR3 is made up of 16 amino acids. CDR1 is SGHRS and CDR2 is YFSETQ in the germline V gene. Trimming left V 4 bases short and J 4 bases short, with 20 bases between. CDR3 residues: CASSPNTRTVTYGYTF. The CDR3 coding sequence is TGCGCCAGCAGCCCTAACACCCGGACAGTAACCTATGGCTACACCTTC.